This T cell receptor beta chain was observed in a study of T cells after yellow fever vaccination. General study findings and limits: Peak timing came faster in the weaker secondary response, day 5 versus 15.

Germline-derived CDR1 and CDR2 are SGHRS and YFSETQ. The CDR3 loop spans 14 amino acids. V lost 4 bases to trimming and J lost 1 base, with 9 bases between them. Only a few counts were recorded for this clonotype. The antigen is undetermined. A single record per CDR3 protein comes from TCRdb applying MiXCR to the 5' RACE reads. The sample consists of hundreds of thousands of distinct CDR3 sequences, roughly an eighth of them appearing once. The source of this sequence is a man in his late teens or twenties who received the YFV17D yellow fever vaccine. The sequencing here drew on CD4+ T cells sorted from PBMCs, taken 15 days after the yellow fever booster vaccination. The chain carries TRBV5-1 and TRBJ1-3; no firm D call. CDR3 protein: CASSPRGSGNTIYF. As DNA, the CDR3 is TGCGCCAGCAGCCCCCGGGGTTCTGGAAACACCATATATTTT.